This note documents a single TCR beta chain sequence. Its recognized antigen is unknown. There are no base qualities to consult, and no much larger clone falls within one base. Including cysteine and phenylalanine, the CDR3 has 15 amino acids. Only CDR3 DNA remains: 45 bases, in frame from the first base. Reading the germline V gene gives CDR1 SGHVS and CDR2 FNYEAQ. V lost 5 bases and J lost 9 bases, and the count of bases not matched to a germline gene is 6. The cohort comprised under 700 healthy bone marrow donors. At the time of sampling, all cohort members were nominally healthy, though unrecorded immune exposures were likely present. The donor was CMV seronegative and was included in the group of a few hundred seronegative cohort members. Every donor gave a peripheral blood sample, and the peripheral blood mononuclear cells from that sample were used for TCR beta sequencing. The Qiagen DNeasy Blood Extraction Kit was used to extract genomic DNA from the blood cell samples.

The data were obtained in a study of cytomegalovirus exposure and HLA in healthy donors (dated by TCRdb to 2016 to 2017). Concerning the study at large: An earlier analysis of about 530 of the donors reported about 280 Gb of sequence data and about 120 million unique TCR beta sequences obtained from 180 million or so T cells. About 280 gigabases of sequencing data and around 85 million unique TCR sequences made up an early release that covered 500 to 650 HLA-typed donors. The genetic ancestry cluster associated with self-reported Caucasian donors included 70% to 85% of the approximately 430 genotyped donors. The study aimed to test whether cataloging public T cell receptors could reveal signatures of past pathogen exposure. The T cell repertoires of around 730 subjects were profiled by immunosequencing and related to cytomegalovirus serostatus. In addition to the first cohort of hundreds of subjects, a separate validation cohort of 120 different subjects was used. High-throughput TCR immunosequencing, statistical association of individual TCRs with disease status, and machine learning were combined to predict cytomegalovirus infection status. To study patterns of TCR occurrence, a later analysis re-analyzed previously published TCR beta repertoires from more than 550 donors and added high-resolution HLA genotyping. In the later analysis, no new phenotypic data were used to find candidate immune exposures; instead, reliance was placed on TCR beta sequences and their occurrence across donors. To decide whether each TCR beta V gene segment behaved as functional or pseudogenic, an earlier analysis of some 600 of the donors relied on high-throughput TCR beta sequencing. Donor age, sex, ethnicity and CMV serostatus were compiled alongside the repertoire data. A later genetic analysis used genome-wide SNP genotypes for about three fifths of the 666 donors, treating that subset as a discovery cohort. Every discovery cohort repertoire had been produced on one sequencing platform. Class I and class II HLA loci were covered by the typing at four-digit resolution. Typing coverage differed by locus: A, B, C, DRB1 and DQB1 were typed in roughly 620-640 donors, DQA1 in about 550, DPA1 in over 600, and DPB1 in around 490. About five DR-DQ haplotypes were treated as single units for association and clustering because of strong linkage in the cohort. Among some 410 genotyped donors of the cohort, an average of about 240,000 unique TCR beta nucleotide sequences were sequenced per donor, around a sixth of them non-productive. The investigation overall reported the following: Because counts were too low, roughly 16 rarely observed V segments, including chromosome 9 orphons, were left out of the earlier analysis of several hundred of the donors. Most CMV-associated TCR beta chains appeared to be HLA-restricted in a later analysis, and the HLA associations seemed to be driven largely by CMV exposure. The classifier was reported to diagnose cytomegalovirus status with high specificity and sensitivity in both the original and validation cohorts. A later genetic analysis reported fewer N-insertions in productive TCRs among donors in an Asian-associated ancestry cluster than the roughly 640-donor mean. In a later genetic analysis, a missense DCLRE1C variant was associated with V-gene and J-gene trimming of TCR beta chains, and the association was replicated in an independent cohort. In a later analysis, HLA-associated TCR beta chains were found to be more clonally expanded and to have lower generation probabilities than equally common non-associated chains. A later analysis found that TCR association rates varied across HLA loci, with DRB1 alleles showing the most associated TCRs and HLA-C alleles the fewest. CMV serostatus was the only immune exposure information available for the cohort. Strong co-occurrence of HLA alleles, especially DR and DQ, made assigning TCR associations to individual alleles difficult. A further reported finding was that TCR beta sequences accurately predicted the HLA-A and HLA-B alleles for most subjects in the first cohort. Correlated functional status among segregating V segments might be attributable to linkage disequilibrium, but an unknown experimental factor could not be ruled out. Because HLA typing was unavailable for some donors at each locus, only the typed subset was used in association tests. While some public TCRs were present in many individuals, most TCR sequences turned up only very rarely across donors. Sequencing depth was assumed to be roughly uniform across donors in the presence/absence analyses, though that assumption may not hold. According to a later analysis, parvovirus B19, influenza, CMV and Epstein-Barr virus appeared linked to several top co-occurrence clusters. Only TCR beta chains were sequenced in this cohort, and the absence of alpha or paired-chain data limited detectable features. The authors suggested that the approach could potentially be extended to other disease states and immunological phenotypes. Broadly in line with IMGT annotations, most TCR beta V segments showed up in productive rearrangements about 90% or about 30% of the time in an earlier analysis of around 600 of the donors. The sequencing pipeline was judged likely to have produced a cluster of highly shared sequence variants as a technical artifact. The study listed 150 to 200 TCR beta chains as associated with cytomegalovirus. The 87-base-pair reads could not distinguish some IMGT-functional V segments, including TRBV6-2 and TRBV6-3, so those segments were excluded. A few of the identified cytomegalovirus-associated TCR beta chains were confirmed in vitro to be specific for cytomegalovirus antigens. Specific HLA alleles were associated with some 15,000 TCR beta sequences at a false discovery rate of 0.05 in a later analysis.

The library was built by means of the immunoSEQ multiplex PCR assay. A mixture of 60 forward primers for TCR Vbeta segments and 13 reverse primers for TCR Jbeta segments was used in the multiplex PCR. The CDR3 region of rearranged TCR beta genes was amplified from genomic DNA with a multiplex PCR assay. The amplified TCR beta libraries were sequenced on the Illumina HiSeq System as 87-base-pair reads. The original methods were these. In a later analysis, roughly 80 million unique TCR beta chains were counted across the 500 to 700 repertoires, and roughly 9.9 million of these chains were shared by at least two donors. Raw reads were error-corrected and collapsed into unique sequences by a nearest-neighbor algorithm in which closely related sequences were merged to remove PCR and sequencing errors. To assign V, D and J gene segments, CDR3 sequences were aligned to IMGT reference sequences. For a sequence to be retained, a match of at least six nucleotides to both a V gene segment and a J gene segment was required. A rearrangement counted as productive if the CDR3 had no stop codons and remained in frame with V and J, and every other rearrangement counted as non-productive. Following IMGT convention, CDR3 was defined as the stretch from the second conserved V-encoded cysteine to the conserved J-encoded phenylalanine. The earlier analysis of about 640 of the donors excluded any sequence lacking an unambiguous match to a single V gene segment. An earlier analysis of 587 of the donors called V segments functional above 56.7% productive rearrangements and segregating when the between-donor standard deviation exceeded 5%. A statistical classification framework was built for diagnosing cytomegalovirus status from the catalog of TCR beta chain sequences. In a later analysis, V and J genes were assigned by comparing TCR nucleotide sequences against IMGT/GENE-DB human TR gene sequences. Using the TCRdist pipeline, a later analysis assigned CDR3 sequences along with most-parsimonious VDJ recombination scenarios. In a later analysis, each TCR beta chain was defined by its CDR3 amino acid sequence together with its V-gene family, and reads without a unique V-gene family were excluded. To address suspected cross-contamination and a sequencing artifact, a later analysis removed around 600 highly shared, low-generation-probability nucleotide sequences. In a later analysis, a clonal expansion index for each public chain was calculated from normalized within-repertoire ranks of inferred template counts. In a later analysis, generation probabilities were computed with a VDJ recombination model fitted to out-of-frame rearrangements, and the resulting probabilities were checked against IGoR. In a later analysis, TCR-TCR, TCR-HLA and TCR-CMV co-occurrence was scored with hypergeometric tests, and a repertoire-size bias correction was applied to TCR pairs. In a later analysis, false discovery rates were estimated by permuting HLA or CMV assignments 20 times. A later analysis grouped co-occurring TCRs with DBSCAN, adding TCRdist sequence similarity when clustering within HLA-allele-positive subsets. Repertoires with fewer than 30,000 or more than 120,000 public chains, plus five repertoires with anomalous nucleotide sharing, were excluded from co-occurrence clustering. TCRdb took over this immuneACCESS table, retaining in-frame rearrangements with V and J assigned. Such tables are incomplete; in checked studies, under half of the missing clones stem from an unresolved V gene, and the remainder is unexplained. The D gene and trimming were derived from the DNA, and the V and J assignments and clone size from that table. The sample table records approximately 180,000 clones; around four fifths of these occur just once. The ten largest clones represent about 1% of the sample.

The sample taken for sequencing was PBMCs. The TCR sequence derives from a woman aged 40 to 49 in good health and CMV-seronegative. This receptor chain uses TRBV7-6 and TRBJ2-1, and TRBD2 aligns with 14 junction nucleotides. The CDR3 reads CASSPGTSGSGEQFF. The DNA sequence follows: TGTGCCAGCAGCCCAGGGACTAGCGGGAGTGGTGAGCAGTTCTTC.